The 23 T cell receptor beta chains reported below all come from one sample, sequenced in a study of shared clonotypes between healthy human individuals (dated by TCRdb to about 2020). Receptors were amplified or captured by the immunoSEQ multiplex PCR assay. TCRdb holds this immuneACCESS table with in-frame rearrangements only. Some clones are missing; in checked studies, unresolved V genes explain under half, and the rest has no known cause. A total of 150,000 to 200,000 clones appear in this sample, approximately 92% of them only once. The biggest ten clones account for around 0.067% of the sample. The sample was naive CD4+ T cells sorted from blood. The cell subset or site label corresponds to: CD45RA+ positively selected. The receptors were gathered from a young woman in good health.

The gene calls are TRBV5-1 and TRBJ1-2; tentative D call: TRBD1 (5 bases). V was cut by 1 base and J by 7 bases, with 11 bases left in between. Germline V gene lookup returns CDR1 SGHRS and CDR2 YFSETQ. CDR3 length: 13 amino acids. DNA of the CDR3: TGCGCCAGCAGCTTGCGGGGCTTCTCTGGCTACACCTTC. Translation gives CASSLRGFSGYTF.

This chain links TRBV4-1 with TRBJ2-1; 10 bases align to TRBD2. The CDR3 totals 16 residues. V lost 4 bases to trimming and J lost 2 bases; unmatched junction nucleotides: 5. CDR1 and CDR2 from the germline V gene are MGHRA and YSYEKL. CDR3 sequence reads: CASSPILAGAYNEQFF. CDR3 sequence (DNA): TGCGCCAGCAGCCCAATCCTAGCGGGAGCCTACAATGAGCAGTTCTTC.

J is TRBJ2-7 and V is TRBV18, with D possibly matching TRBD1 (5 bases). CDR1 KGHSH and CDR2 LQKENI come from the germline V gene. Between the trimmed V and J ends, which lost 2 bases and 3 bases, there was a span of 8 bases. The CDR3 loop spans 13 amino acids. CDR3 amino acids: CASSPTGSYEQYF. In DNA, the CDR3 is TGTGCCAGCTCACCAACAGGAAGCTACGAGCAGTACTTC.

This rearrangement joins TRBV6-6 to TRBJ1-6; D is possibly TRBD1 (6 bases). CDR3 length: 14 amino acids. V was clipped by 2 bases and J by 9 bases, with 11 bases between them. Per germline, CDR1 MNHNY and CDR2 SVGAGI (reference sequence). Here the CDR3 reads CASSYVQGASPLHF. In nucleotides, the CDR3 is TGTGCCAGCAGTTACGTACAGGGAGCTTCACCCCTCCACTTT.

This sequence joins TRBV28 and TRBJ1-4; no firm D call. Between the trimmed V and J ends, which lost 0 bases and 0 bases, there was a span of 5 bases. The CDR3 consists of 15 residues. Germline V lookup: CDR1 MDHEN, CDR2 SYDVKM. CDR3 nucleotide sequence: TGTGCCAGCAGTTTATGGACTGCAACTAATGAAAAACTGTTTTTT. Amino acid sequence: CASSLWTATNEKLFF.

The CDR3, as DNA: TGTGCCAGCAGCTTCATGGGGGGGCTGGTATACGAGCAGTACTTC. Residues: CASSFMGGLVYEQYF. This chain connects TRBV7-9 to TRBJ2-7, with D tentatively TRBD2 (7 bases). Trimming removed 3 bases from V and 4 bases from J, with 16 bases in between. The CDR3 has 15 residues. Per germline, CDR1 SEHNR and CDR2 FQNEAQ (reference sequence). The full variable domain, rest sourced from reference TRBV7-9 and TRBJ2-7, is DTGVSQNPRHKITKRGQNVTFRCDPISEHNRLYWYRQTLGQGPEFLTYFQNEAQLEKSRLLSDRFSAERPKGSFSTLEIQRTEQGDSAMYLCASSFMGGLVYEQYFGPGTRLTVT.

The rearrangement links TRBV30 to TRBJ1-4; D ambiguous. The CDR3 is 13 amino acids. Germline V gene data show CDR1 as GTSNPN and CDR2 as SVGIG (reference sequence). V lost 1 base to trimming and J lost 3 bases, with 6 bases between them. CDR3 residues: CAWSGQPNEKLFF. DNA for the CDR3: TGTGCCTGGAGTGGGCAGCCTAATGAAAAACTGTTTTTT.

The V gene is TRBV30, the J gene TRBJ2-1, with 7 positions matching TRBD2. J was trimmed by 15 bases and V by 4 bases; bases with no gene match: 24. Germline V gives CDR1 GTSNPN, CDR2 SVGIG (reference sequence). The CDR3 spans 16 residues. CDR3 coding DNA: TGTGCCTGGAAAGCCAAGTTTGGGAGGGCCACCCGAGGTCTGTTCTTC. Its translation is CAWKAKFGRATRGLFF.

V and J are TRBV19 and TRBJ2-7, with 8 bases matching TRBD1. V lost 3 bases and J lost 6; bases outside the gene matches: 4. The length of the CDR3 is 13 residues. Germline-derived CDR1 and CDR2 are LNHDA and SQIVND (reference sequence). For the CDR3, the DNA is TGTGCCAGTAGTATGGACAGGGTGAGCGAGCAGTACTTC. Its protein product is CASSMDRVSEQYF.

This clone showed up just once. V is TRBV15 and J is TRBJ1-2; tentative D call: TRBD1 (6 bases). Trimming took 0 bases from V and 3 from J, leaving 14 bases between them. The CDR3 loop spans 16 amino acids. Germline V gives CDR1 LNHNV, CDR2 YYDKDF (reference sequence). CDR3 in amino acids: CATSRDRVTGDYGYTF. The CDR3 region has the DNA TGTGCCACCAGCAGAGATCGGGTGACAGGCGACTATGGCTACACCTTC.

This sequence joins TRBV6-6 and TRBJ1-1; tentative D call: TRBD1 (6 bases). CDR3 length: 15 residues. V was pared by 2 bases and J by 0 bases, with 10 bases between. Germline CDR1 and CDR2: MNHNY and SVGAGI (reference sequence). The CDR3 region is CASSYGGRLNTEAFF. Here the CDR3 DNA reads TGTGCCAGCAGTTACGGGGGCAGGTTGAACACTGAAGCTTTCTTT.

The chain combines TRBV5-1 with TRBJ2-5, with D perhaps matching TRBD1 or TRBD2 (5 bases each). The CDR3 is 14 amino acids. V shed 3 bases and J shed 0 bases, with 9 bases lying between them. The germline V gene has CDR1 SGHRS and CDR2 YFSETQ. The CDR3 DNA is TGCGCCAGCAGCTCCAGGGACCACCAAGAGACCCAGTACTTC. Its translation is CASSSRDHQETQYF.

The chain joins TRBV5-6 to TRBJ2-7; 8 bases align to TRBD1. The CDR3 totals 16 residues. Germline-derived CDR1 and CDR2 are SGHDT and YYEEEE. V was pared by 3 bases and J by 0 bases, with 8 bases of the junction left unmatched. The CDR3 bases are TGTGCCAGCAGCTCAACTGACAGGGGAAGCTCCTACGAGCAGTACTTC. Translation gives CASSSTDRGSSYEQYF.

The sample holds one count of this clone. The chain employs TRBV29-1 and TRBJ2-7, with 8 bases matching TRBD1. The V and J ends lost 6 bases and 1 base, in that order; junction bases with no gene match: 11. CDR1 and CDR2 (germline): SQVTM, ANQGSEA. This CDR3 is built from 15 residues. The CDR3 bases are TGCAGCGTGGGAGGACAGGGTTGGGGGTCCTACGAGCAGTACTTC. Translating gives CSVGGQGWGSYEQYF.

In its sample, this clone was seen once. The J gene is TRBJ2-7, the V gene TRBV6-1; 9 bases fit TRBD2. V lost 6 bases to trimming and J lost 5 bases; unmatched junction nucleotides: 11. Germline loops: CDR1 MNHNS, CDR2 SASEGT. The CDR3 has 15 residues. CDR3 protein: CASSQEAGGPNEQYF. CDR3 sequence (DNA): TGTGCCAGCAGCCAGGAGGCGGGAGGGCCGAACGAGCAGTACTTC.

This chain joins TRBV4-1 and TRBJ2-5; 9 nucleotides align to TRBD2. The end of the DNA is better explained by TRBJ2-7, so the J call may be wrong. The CDR3 covers 15 residues. Germline CDR1 reads MGHRA; CDR2 reads YSYEKL. The CDR3 nucleotides read TGCGCCAGCAGTCCGACTAGCGGCCGCTCCTACGAGCAGTACTTC. Protein product: CASSPTSGRSYEQYF.

V gene TRBV6-5 combines with J gene TRBJ1-1; tentative D call: TRBD1 (5 bases). V was shortened by 2 bases and J by 2 bases, with 15 bases between the two germline ends. The CDR3 has 16 amino acids. Germline V gene sequence: CDR1 MNHEY, CDR2 SVGAGI. CDR3 in DNA: TGTGCCAGCAGTTACGGGGGGTTTTTGGGCAACACTGAAGCTTTCTTT. Protein: CASSYGGFLGNTEAFF.

This clone was recorded once. In the same sample, other DNA sequences code for this CDR3. The chain has TRBV28 and TRBJ1-5, with a weak D call TRBD1 (5 bases). Per the germline V gene, CDR1 is MDHEN and CDR2 is SYDVKM. Deletions cut 5 bases from V and 1 base from J, with 6 bases between. This CDR3 contains 13 residues. The CDR3 sequence: CASSRDSNQPQHF. The CDR3 DNA reads as TGTGCCAGCAGTAGGGACAGCAATCAGCCCCAGCATTTT.

V gene TRBV6-1 combines with J gene TRBJ1-5; no reliable D call. The CDR3 length is 12 residues. The ends were cut back, 11 bases at V and 2 bases at J, with 10 bases in the middle. Germline V CDR1 and CDR2: MNHNS, SASEGT. CDR3 protein: CAAGWGNQPQHF. The CDR3 DNA reads TGTGCCGCAGGATGGGGCAATCAGCCCCAGCATTTT.

The rearrangement links TRBV28 to TRBJ1-2, with 7 nucleotides matching TRBD1. This CDR3 is built from 14 residues. J lost 8 bases, V lost 2 bases, and 8 bases had no gene match. From germline, CDR1 is MDHEN and CDR2 SYDVKM. DNA of the CDR3: TGTGCCAGCAGTTTAGAAACAGGGGCGGGAGGCTACACCTTC. It is translated as CASSLETGAGGYTF.

The rearrangement joins TRBV10-1 to TRBJ2-7, with 13 bases identical to TRBD2. The V gene's germline CDR1 is WNHNN and CDR2 SYGVQD (reference sequence). The CDR3 contains 14 residues. The junction had 1 base not matched to a gene; V was cut back by 6 bases and J by 2 bases. The CDR3 DNA reads TGCGCCAGCAGCGGGACTAGCGGGACCTACGAGCAGTACTTC. Residues: CASSGTSGTYEQYF.

The sample holds one count of this clone. The gene calls are TRBV27 and TRBJ2-7; TRBD1 matches 8 bases. The CDR3 contains 14 residues. V shed 3 bases and J 3 bases; nucleotides not matched to a gene: 4. Per germline, CDR1 MNHEY and CDR2 SMNVEV (reference sequence). The CDR3 DNA is TGTGCCAGCAGTTTCGGAACAGGGGGCTACGAGCAGTACTTC. This codes for CASSFGTGGYEQYF.

The chain recombines TRBV29-1 with TRBJ2-3; TRBD2 matches 7 bases. Germline V gene data show CDR1 as SQVTM and CDR2 as ANQGSEA. There are 15 residues in the CDR3. V lost 5 bases and J lost 3; bases outside the gene matches: 11. The CDR3 DNA sequence: TGCAGCGTTAACCCGGGACTACCCCAGACAGATACGCAGTATTTT. It yields the protein CSVNPGLPQTDTQYF.